Following are 16 T cell receptor beta chains from one sample sequenced in a study of T cells after yellow fever vaccination. Via MiXCR, TCRdb re-called the 5' RACE reads, giving one row per CDR3 protein. The data contain 200,000 to 300,000 distinct CDR3 sequences, around 6.7% of them seen just once; the ten biggest clones take up 1% to 1.2%. The sample was CD4+ T cells sorted from PBMCs, taken on the day of the yellow fever booster vaccination. The receptors originated from a man aged 30-40 years who received the YFV17D yellow fever vaccine.

CDR3 residues: CASGRTSAVETQYF. The CDR3 DNA is TGTGCCAGCGGAAGAACTAGCGCAGTGGAGACCCAGTACTTC. The chain employs TRBV2 and TRBJ2-5; 7 positions match TRBD2. V lost 8 bases to trimming and J lost 5 bases; unmatched junction nucleotides: 11. Germline V gives CDR1 SNHLY, CDR2 FYNNEI. The CDR3 loop spans 14 amino acids.

The V call is TRBV6-1, the J call TRBJ2-1; 8 nucleotides align to TRBD2. CDR3 length: 14 residues. V lost 6 bases and J lost 7; bases outside the gene matches: 8. Germline V lookup: CDR1 MNHNS, CDR2 SASEGT. The CDR3: CASRESGSLNEQFF. Written as DNA, the CDR3 is TGTGCCAGCAGGGAGAGCGGGAGTTTGAATGAGCAGTTCTTC.

The chain links TRBV7-2 to TRBJ2-7; 7 nucleotides align to TRBD2. Germline V CDR1 and CDR2: SGHTA, FQGNSA. The CDR3 has 14 amino acids. Trimming removed 1 base from V and 3 bases from J; junction bases left unmatched: 3. The CDR3 nucleotides read TGTGCCAGCAGCTTAGGACTAGCAGGCTACGAGCAGTACTTC. Amino acids: CASSLGLAGYEQYF.

The chain joins TRBV11-3 to TRBJ2-1, with TRBD2 matching 10 bases. CDR1 and CDR2 (germline): SGHNT, YENEEA. The trim removed 1 base at V and 4 bases at J, leaving 4 bases unmatched. The CDR3 spans 16 residues. CDR3: CASSLVGTSVYNEQFF. For the CDR3, the DNA is TGTGCCAGCAGCTTAGTCGGGACTAGCGTTTACAATGAGCAGTTCTTC.

For the CDR3, the DNA is TGCAGTGCCAAACCCGAACTAGCGGGCCTTTTCAATGAGCAGTTCTTC. As protein: CSAKPELAGLFNEQFF. The rearrangement joins TRBV20-1 to TRBJ2-1, with 9 bases matching TRBD2. Unmatched junction bases numbered 15, after V lost 6 bases and J lost 6 bases. Germline assignment: CDR1 DFQATT and CDR2 SNEGSKA (reference sequence). This CDR3 is 16 amino acids long.

Ten or more counts support this clonotype. This chain joins TRBV5-6 and TRBJ1-1, with D tentatively TRBD1 (6 bases). CDR3 size: 15 residues. V lost 0 bases and J 4 bases, leaving 13 bases between the germline ends. Germline CDR1 is SGHDT and CDR2 is YYEEEE. The CDR3 DNA reads TGTGCCAGCAGCTTGGGGGTACAGGGTTCCACTGAAGCTTTCTTT. Translated: CASSLGVQGSTEAFF. Combining the CDR3 with reference TRBV5-6 and TRBJ1-1 gives the whole variable domain DAGVTQSPTHLIKTRGQQVTLRCSPKSGHDTVSWYQQALGQGPQFIFQYYEEEERQRGNFPDRFSGHQFPNYSSELNVNALLLGDSALYLCASSLGVQGSTEAFFGQGTRLTVV.

In this sample, this clonotype turned up many times. The rearrangement links TRBV5-1 to TRBJ1-1; no firm D call. Per the germline V gene, CDR1 is SGHRS and CDR2 is YFSETQ. V was pared by 4 bases and J by 4 bases, with 11 bases between. The CDR3 runs 13 residues. CDR3 residues: CASSQAGFTEAFF. The CDR3 DNA follows: TGCGCCAGCAGCCAGGCGGGTTTCACTGAAGCTTTCTTT.

This clonotype occurred a few times. This rearrangement joins TRBV10-3 to TRBJ1-1; 10 nucleotides align to TRBD1. CDR3 length: 13 residues. V shed 6 bases and J 5 bases; nucleotides not matched to a gene: 3. Germline lookup yields CDR1 ENHRY and CDR2 SYGVKD. CDR3 residues: CAISGTGETEAFF. The CDR3 DNA follows: TGTGCCATCAGCGGGACAGGGGAAACTGAAGCTTTCTTT.

This clonotype has at least ten counts. The rearrangement joins TRBV3-1 to TRBJ2-1; 7 bases match TRBD2. J was trimmed by 3 bases and V by 5 bases; bases with no gene match: 4. CDR3 size: 14 residues. In germline, CDR1 is LGHDT, CDR2 YNNKEL (reference sequence). CDR3 loop: CASSGAGVYNEQFF. The CDR3 DNA reads TGTGCCAGCAGCGGGGCGGGAGTCTACAATGAGCAGTTCTTC.

For the CDR3, the DNA is TGCAGTGCCTCTCCCTCCGGGACCCCAGGGCACGAGCAGTACTTC. It translates to CSASPSGTPGHEQYF. The gene calls are TRBV20-1 and TRBJ2-7; D possibly uses TRBD1 or TRBD2 (5 bases each). The CDR3 loop spans 15 amino acids. V gave up 6 bases and J gave up 5 bases, with 23 bases separating them. Germline CDR1 is DFQATT and CDR2 is SNEGSKA (reference sequence).

Only a few counts were recorded for this clonotype. The rearrangement links TRBV10-3 to TRBJ2-7; D perhaps matches TRBD2 (6 bases). Per the germline V gene, CDR1 is ENHRY and CDR2 is SYGVKD. This CDR3 region has 14 residues. The V and J ends lost 4 bases and 5 bases respectively, with 15 bases between them. CDR3 nucleotides: TGTGCCATCAGTGCGGTACTAGCAGGGAACGAGCAGTACTTC. Its protein product is CAISAVLAGNEQYF.

The chain joins TRBV20-1 to TRBJ2-3; tentative D call: TRBD2 (5 bases). Germline V gives CDR1 DFQATT, CDR2 SNEGSKA (reference sequence). The CDR3 contains 15 residues. CDR3 sequence reads: CKTDCYLTSTDTQYF. For the CDR3, the DNA is TGCAAAACGGACTGCTACTTAACTAGCACAGATACGCAGTATTTT.

This clonotype was recorded a few times. The chain is built from TRBV7-9 and TRBJ2-7; D is ambiguous. The CDR3 is 16 amino acids. V was clipped by 5 bases and J by 4 bases, with 21 bases between them. In germline, CDR1 is SEHNR, CDR2 FQNEAQ (reference sequence). This chain's CDR3 is CASSPALGSGEYEQYF. The CDR3 DNA reads TGTGCCAGCAGCCCAGCGTTGGGGTCAGGAGAGTACGAGCAGTACTTC.

This clonotype was observed many times. The rearrangement uses TRBV7-3 and TRBJ2-3; D remains ambiguous. Trimming shortened V by 5 bases and J by 2 bases, and 8 bases separated the two germline ends. CDR1 and CDR2 from the germline V gene are SGHTA and FQGTGA. CDR3 length: 13 amino acids. CDR3 DNA: TGTGCCAGCAGCCCCGCCGCCACAGATACGCAGTATTTT. Translated, it gives CASSPAATDTQYF.

V gene TRBV12-3 or TRBV12-4 combines with J gene TRBJ1-2; D remains unclear. Trimming cost V 4 bases and J 4 bases, with 16 bases left between them. The CDR3 has 15 residues. The CDR3 region is CASSYRPTQTYGYTF. Here the CDR3 DNA reads TGTGCCAGCAGTTACAGACCAACTCAGACCTATGGCTACACCTTC.

This clonotype was counted only a few times. The V and J genes are TRBV7-2 and TRBJ2-7; D possibly uses TRBD1 or TRBD2 (5 bases each). Germline V gene data show CDR1 as SGHTA and CDR2 as FQGNSA. With 4 bases removed from V and 4 bases from J, the gap between germline ends came to 17 bases. This CDR3 comprises 15 residues. DNA for the CDR3: TGTGCCAGCAGCTCTAGAACCGGGGCCGAATACGAGCAGTACTTC. The encoded protein is CASSSRTGAEYEQYF.